A selection of T cell receptor beta chains follows, all from one sample in a study of Ad26.COV2.S vaccination and SARS-CoV-2 variants. TCRdb's table, derived via immunoSEQ multiplex PCR, lists solely in-frame clones and lacks some. The data contain hundreds of thousands of clones, over 75% of them seen just once; the ten biggest clones take up around 3%. The material sequenced was peripheral blood, taken in a trial of Ad26.COV2.S vaccine versus placebo. These receptors were taken from a person between 18 and 60 years old who received the Ad26.COV2.S COVID-19 vaccine or a placebo. The CDR3 runs from the conserved cysteine through the conserved F or W. A D gene is named only where the DNA matches it firmly. Clone sizes are given selectively: once, few, many, or a class where the clone is expanded.

j_call clone_size v_call d_call cdr3_aa cdr3_nt
TRBJ2-1 NA TRBV4-2 TRBD2 CASSQRTSGSSYNEQFF TGTGCCAGCAGCCAACGGACTAGCGGAAGCTCCTACAATGAGCAGTTCTTC
TRBJ1-4 NA TRBV28 NA CASSLGGASPANEKLFF TGTGCCAGCAGTTTAGGGGGAGCTAGTCCGGCTAATGAAAAACTGTTTTTT
TRBJ2-3 NA TRBV7-2 NA CASSLRLASTDTQYF TGTGCCAGCAGCTTAAGACTGGCTAGCACAGATACGCAGTATTTT
TRBJ2-2 NA TRBV6-5 NA CASRRQGGITGELFF TGTGCCAGCAGGAGGCAGGGTGGTATCACCGGGGAGCTGTTTTTT
TRBJ2-1 NA TRBV5-1 NA CASSLAGSTHNEQFF TGCGCCAGCAGCTTAGCCGGGAGTACCCACAATGAGCAGTTCTTC
TRBJ2-1 NA TRBV2 NA CASSVGGRANEQFF TGTGCCAGCAGTGTGGGGGGGCGAGCCAATGAGCAGTTCTTC
TRBJ2-1 once TRBV9 NA CASSPTGSSYNEQFF TGTGCCAGCAGCCCCACAGGGAGCTCCTACAATGAGCAGTTCTTC
TRBJ1-3 NA TRBV18 TRBD1 CASSQGQEGNTIYF TGTGCCAGCTCACAAGGACAGGAGGGAAACACCATATATTTT
TRBJ1-2 once TRBV14 TRBD1 CASSQDQGQGARLYGYTF TGTGCCAGCAGCCAAGACCAGGGACAGGGGGCGCGTCTCTATGGCTACACCTTC
TRBJ2-6 once TRBV10-3 TRBD1 CATHRGEQSSGANVLTF TGTGCCACCCACAGGGGCGAGCAGTCCTCTGGGGCCAACGTCCTGACTTTC
TRBJ1-2 few TRBV5-6 NA CASSLAAMSRGYTF TGTGCCAGCAGCTTGGCGGCAATGAGTAGGGGCTACACCTTC
TRBJ2-5 few TRBV5-1 TRBD2 CASSLNPAGLNQETQYF TGCGCCAGCAGCTTGAACCCAGCGGGGCTTAATCAAGAGACCCAGTACTTC
TRBJ2-4 NA TRBV7-2 NA CASSLGGSSQNIQYF TGTGCCAGCAGCTTAGGGGGTTCATCTCAAAACATTCAGTACTTC
TRBJ2-7 NA TRBV28 NA CASSPRPGAGKAYEQYF TGTGCCAGCAGTCCCAGACCCGGGGCAGGGAAGGCCTACGAGCAGTACTTC
TRBJ1-2 NA TRBV20-1 TRBD1 CSARGQGGYTF TGCAGTGCTAGAGGACAGGGAGGCTACACCTTC
TRBJ1-5 NA TRBV7-2 NA CASSLEAGEFQPQHF TGTGCCAGCAGCTTAGAGGCAGGGGAATTTCAGCCCCAGCATTTT
TRBJ2-7 NA TRBV10-3 NA CAISESGGDYEQYF TGTGCCATCAGTGAGTCAGGGGGGGACTACGAGCAGTACTTC
TRBJ1-2 NA TRBV6-1 NA CASSEEEGTRWNGYTF TGTGCCAGCAGTGAAGAAGAGGGGACAAGGTGGAATGGCTACACCTTC
TRBJ2-7 NA TRBV11-2 TRBD1 CASSLGDRVSSEQYF TGTGCCAGCAGCTTAGGGGACAGAGTCTCCTCCGAGCAGTACTTC
TRBJ1-2 NA TRBV30 NA CAWSDSGALIYGYTF TGTGCCTGGAGTGATTCGGGAGCCCTCATCTATGGCTACACCTTC
TRBJ2-2 few TRBV6-5 TRBD2 CATGGGAGNGELFF TGTGCCACCGGGGGGGGCGCAGGAAACGGGGAGCTGTTTTTT
TRBJ1-2 NA TRBV7-8 TRBD1 CASSNDRGIGYGYTF TGTGCCAGCAGCAATGACAGGGGAATCGGCTATGGCTACACCTTC
TRBJ1-2 few TRBV19 TRBD1 CASSKDRGNYGYTF TGTGCCAGTAGTAAGGACAGGGGCAATTATGGCTACACCTTC
TRBJ1-1 NA TRBV2 NA CASIQGTTEAFF TGTGCCAGCATTCAAGGGACCACTGAAGCTTTCTTT
TRBJ2-3 NA TRBV5-1 TRBD2 CASGDGLAGVDTQYF TGCGCCAGCGGAGACGGACTAGCGGGAGTAGATACGCAGTATTTT
TRBJ2-3 NA TRBV5-1 NA CASSLEGLGSDTQYF TGCGCCAGCAGCTTGGAGGGGTTGGGGTCAGATACGCAGTATTTT
TRBJ2-7 NA TRBV5-1 NA CASSLSWGVEQYF TGCGCCAGCAGCCTAAGCTGGGGGGTCGAGCAGTACTTC
TRBJ2-2 NA TRBV6-5 NA CASRVRNANTGELFF TGTGCCAGCAGAGTTCGGAACGCGAACACCGGGGAGCTGTTTTTT
TRBJ1-2 NA TRBV30 NA CAWSVYRTAFGYTF TGTGCCTGGAGTGTATACCGGACAGCTTTTGGCTACACCTTC
TRBJ1-1 NA TRBV18 NA CASSPPSQNTEAFF TGTGCCAGCTCACCACCGTCTCAGAACACTGAAGCTTTCTTT
TRBJ2-7 NA TRBV19 NA CASSPGSAYEQYF TGTGCCAGTAGCCCCGGGTCGGCCTACGAGCAGTACTTC
TRBJ2-1 NA TRBV28 NA CASSLRGSYNEQFF TGTGCCAGCAGTTTAAGGGGCTCCTACAATGAGCAGTTCTTC
TRBJ1-2 NA TRBV18 NA CASSPNDREGHGYTF TGTGCCAGCTCACCTAATGACCGAGAGGGGCATGGCTACACCTTC
TRBJ1-2 NA TRBV7-2 TRBD1 CASSLRDRDGYTF TGTGCCAGCAGCTTACGGGACAGGGATGGCTACACCTTC
TRBJ2-7 NA TRBV7-8 NA CASSLGNIYEQYF TGTGCCAGCAGCCTCGGAAACATCTACGAGCAGTACTTC
TRBJ1-2 NA TRBV5-4 NA CASSAAQGANYGYTF TGTGCCAGCAGCGCTGCCCAGGGAGCTAACTATGGCTACACCTTC
TRBJ2-1 once TRBV7-2 TRBD2 CASSSAAGGYNEQFF TGTGCCAGCAGCTCCGCTGCGGGAGGGTACAATGAGCAGTTCTTC
TRBJ1-1 NA TRBV18 NA CASSPDGATEAFF TGTGCCAGCTCCCCGGACGGAGCAACTGAAGCTTTCTTT
TRBJ2-7 NA TRBV11-2 NA CASSLERSSYEQYF TGTGCCAGCAGCTTAGAGCGCAGCTCCTACGAGCAGTACTTC
TRBJ2-3 NA TRBV11-3 NA CASSPTGALGTDTQYF TGTGCCAGCAGCCCAACGGGAGCGCTAGGCACAGATACGCAGTATTTT
TRBJ2-3 NA TRBV11-2 NA CASSGRNTDTQYF TGTGCCAGCAGCGGACGGAACACAGATACGCAGTATTTT
TRBJ2-1 few TRBV9 NA CASSVGGRGYNEQFF TGTGCCAGCAGCGTAGGGGGTAGGGGCTACAATGAGCAGTTCTTC
TRBJ2-7 NA TRBV4-1 TRBD1 CASSQWPGGYEQYF TGCGCCAGCAGCCAATGGCCAGGGGGCTACGAGCAGTACTTC
TRBJ1-2 NA TRBV10-3 TRBD1 CAISEQTGGLGGYTF TGTGCCATCAGTGAGCAGACAGGGGGCCTAGGTGGCTACACCTTC